The clone carrying this TCR beta chain was found many times. Its matching antigen is unknown. The CDR3 length is 11 residues. Per germline, CDR1 MNHNY and CDR2 SVGAGI (reference sequence). Trimming took 8 bases from V and 2 from J, leaving 4 bases between them. The record originates from a study of CD8 T cells in ankylosing spondylitis. Notes on the study in general: Within peripheral blood, clones linked to disease were CD8+ and relatively rare. Characteristic of ankylosing spondylitis blood, it appeared, was a TCR beta motif comprising eight highly homologous variants. Disease-linked clones were reportedly significantly enriched in matched ankylosing spondylitis synovial fluid. There were earlier reports of some motif variants in reactive arthritis synovial fluid and blood.

5'-RACE, quantitative and with molecular barcodes, yielded the TCR beta libraries. Using its own MiXCR run on the 5' RACE reads, TCRdb lists one record per CDR3 protein. The sample shows just under 550,000 distinct CDR3 sequences, 9.5% to 15% of them seen only once. The J gene is TRBJ1-3, the V gene TRBV6-6; D is uncertain. The sample taken for sequencing was blood, either unsorted or a sorted T cell fraction (not recorded which). This TCR was sampled from a male donor with ankylosing spondylitis. The DNA of the CDR3 is TGTGCCAGCTCTACTGGAAACACCATATATTTT. It specifies CASSTGNTIYF.